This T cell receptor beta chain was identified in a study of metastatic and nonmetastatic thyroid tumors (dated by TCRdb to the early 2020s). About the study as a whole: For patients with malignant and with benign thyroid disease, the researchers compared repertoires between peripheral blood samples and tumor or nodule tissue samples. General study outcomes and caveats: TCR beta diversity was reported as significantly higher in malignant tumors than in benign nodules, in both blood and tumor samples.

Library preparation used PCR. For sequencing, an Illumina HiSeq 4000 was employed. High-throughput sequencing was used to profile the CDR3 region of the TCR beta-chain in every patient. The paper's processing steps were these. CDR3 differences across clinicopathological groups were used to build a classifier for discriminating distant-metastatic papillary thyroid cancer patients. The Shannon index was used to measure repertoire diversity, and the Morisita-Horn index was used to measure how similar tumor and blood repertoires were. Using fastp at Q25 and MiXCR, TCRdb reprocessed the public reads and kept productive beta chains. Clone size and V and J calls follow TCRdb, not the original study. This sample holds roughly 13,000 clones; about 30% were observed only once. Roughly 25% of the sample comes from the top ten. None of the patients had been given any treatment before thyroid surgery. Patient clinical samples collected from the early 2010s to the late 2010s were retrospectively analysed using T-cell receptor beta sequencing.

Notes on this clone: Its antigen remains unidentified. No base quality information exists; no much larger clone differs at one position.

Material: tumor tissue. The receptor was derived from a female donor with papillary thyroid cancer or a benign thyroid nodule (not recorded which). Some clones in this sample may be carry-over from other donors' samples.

The CDR3 in this case is CASSELPGGTEAFF. The DNA reads as follows: TGCGCCAGCAGTGAGTTGCCGGGAGGGACTGAAGCTTTCTTT. The chain is encoded by TRBV10-1 joined to TRBJ1-1; no D gene is confidently identified. The V and J ends are trimmed by 1 base and 5 bases, leaving 11 bases between them. According to the germline V gene (reference sequence), CDR1 reads WNHNN and CDR2 reads SYGVQD. Reading from cysteine to phenylalanine, the CDR3 counts 14 amino acids. The read is trimmed to its CDR3 DNA, 42 bases read in frame from base 1.